This T cell receptor (beta chain) comes out of a study of T cells in Graves' hyperthyroidism and ophthalmopathy. CDR1 and CDR2 from the germline V gene are DFQATT and SNEGSKA (reference sequence). V lost 6 bases to trimming and J lost 4 bases; unmatched junction nucleotides: 11. The CDR3 has 14 amino acids. Amplification yielded TCR beta CDR3 regions, with RNA transcripts as the source. In the first-round RT-PCR of the TCR CDR3, the HTBI primer set was used. TCRdb recomputed calls from the multiplex PCR reads with MiXCR, one row per CDR3 protein. Of 700,000 or so distinct CDR3 sequences listed, 16% are singletons. Uncontrolled infection, other autoimmune disease, pregnancy or lactation excluded patients.

This clonotype was sampled from a man aged 18 to 29 with Graves' hyperthyroidism. The chain has TRBV20-1 and TRBJ1-1; TRBD1 matches 7 bases. The sequenced material came from blood. The CDR3 coding sequence is TGCAGTGCCGATGCGGGACAGCTGGGCACTGAAGCTTTCTTT. Its protein is CSADAGQLGTEAFF.